This paragraph covers one T cell receptor (beta chain) sequence. This specimen comes from a study of blood T cell repertoires in COVID-19. For the study at large: Sample material is recorded as cDNA or gDNA derived from T cells, B-cell-depleted T cells, or PBMCs.

Ages ranged from about 18 to 89 years, with residence in about two dozen US areas. Participant-given clinical history determined each cohort assignment. In the 2 weeks before study entry, exposed participants met a COVID-19 case, which was PCR-confirmed or clinician-diagnosed. This table comes from immunoSEQ multiplex PCR, and its TCRdb copy is limited to in-frame clones, with some not included. In the table there are a few hundred thousand clones, under 90% of which are singletons. The sequence came from a woman aged 50 to 65 who had been exposed to COVID-19. The sequenced sample was PBMCs or T cells enriched from blood (not recorded which).

In DNA form, the CDR3 reads TGTGCCAGTAGTTGGGACAGGGGGCGTCAGCCCCAGCATTTT. Translated: CASSWDRGRQPQHF. The J gene is TRBJ1-5, the V gene TRBV19, with TRBD1 matching 12 bases. Germline CDR1 reads LNHDA; CDR2 reads SQIVND (reference sequence). V was clipped by 5 bases and J by 6 bases; unmatched bases: 2. The CDR3 totals 14 residues.